The present TCR beta chain was sequenced within a study of siplizumab effects on memory and regulatory T cells. Generated by immunoSEQ multiplex PCR, the TCRdb table keeps only in-frame clones and is missing some. The sample has about 91,000 clones; around 97% are singletons. V shed 11 bases, J shed 1 base, and the junction held 4 bases outside the gene matches. The germline gives CDR1 ENHRY, CDR2 SYGVKD. The CDR3 is 13 residues long. This chain links TRBV10-3 with TRBJ2-7; 11 bases agree with TRBD1. Sequencing was carried out using naive CD4+ T cells sorted from blood. The clonotype comes from a human donor in good health. CDR3 sequence: CAAGQGASYEQYF. For the CDR3, the DNA is TGTGCCGCTGGACAGGGGGCTTCCTACGAGCAGTACTTC.